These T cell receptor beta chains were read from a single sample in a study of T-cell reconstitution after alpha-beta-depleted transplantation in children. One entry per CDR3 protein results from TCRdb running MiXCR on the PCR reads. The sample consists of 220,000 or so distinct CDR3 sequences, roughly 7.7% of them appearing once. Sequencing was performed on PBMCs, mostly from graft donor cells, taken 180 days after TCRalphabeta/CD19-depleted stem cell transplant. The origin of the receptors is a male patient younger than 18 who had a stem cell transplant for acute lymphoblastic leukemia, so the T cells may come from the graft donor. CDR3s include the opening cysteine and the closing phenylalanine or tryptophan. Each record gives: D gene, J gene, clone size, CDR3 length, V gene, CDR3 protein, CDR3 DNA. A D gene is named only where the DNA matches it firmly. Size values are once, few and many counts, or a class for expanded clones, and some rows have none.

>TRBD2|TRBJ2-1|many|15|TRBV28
CASSPGLAVDNEQFF
TGTGCCAGCAGCCCCGGACTAGCGGTAGACAATGAGCAGTTCTTC
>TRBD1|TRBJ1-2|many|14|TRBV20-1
CSAQDRRGGYGYTF
TGCAGTGCCCAGGACAGGCGGGGGGGATATGGCTACACCTTC
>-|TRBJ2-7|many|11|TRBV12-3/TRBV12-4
CASSLTDQIYF
TGTGCCAGCAGTTTAACGGATCAGATTTACTTC
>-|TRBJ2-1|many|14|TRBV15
CATRPAVSYNEQFF
TGTGCCACCAGGCCGGCTGTCTCCTACAATGAGCAGTTCTTC
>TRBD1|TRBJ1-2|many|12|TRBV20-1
CSARNRGDGYTF
TGCAGTGCTAGAAACAGGGGAGATGGCTACACCTTC
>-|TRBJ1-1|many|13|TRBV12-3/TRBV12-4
CASSGGGGTEAFF
TGTGCCAGCAGTGGGGGAGGCGGCACTGAAGCTTTCTTT
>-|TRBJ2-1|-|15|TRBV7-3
CASSLTGGAKNEQFF
TGTGCCAGCAGCTTAACGGGGGGGGCCAAGAATGAGCAGTTCTTC
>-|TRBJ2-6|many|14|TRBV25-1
CASSDISGANVLTF
TGTGCCAGCAGTGATATCTCTGGGGCCAACGTCCTGACTTTC
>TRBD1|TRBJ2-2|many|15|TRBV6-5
CASRGTGKNTGELFF
TGTGCCAGCAGGGGGACAGGAAAGAACACCGGGGAGCTGTTTTTT
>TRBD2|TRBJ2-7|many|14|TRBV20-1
CSATRRGLPYEQYF
TGCAGTGCTACCCGGCGGGGGTTACCCTACGAGCAGTACTTC
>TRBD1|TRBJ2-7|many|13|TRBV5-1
CASSLEGAREQYF
TGCGCCAGCAGCTTGGAGGGGGCCCGGGAGCAGTACTTC
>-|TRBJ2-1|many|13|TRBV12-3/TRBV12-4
CASSALRSNEQFF
TGTGCCAGCAGTGCCCTCCGGTCGAATGAGCAGTTCTTC
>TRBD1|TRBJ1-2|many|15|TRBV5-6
CASSPRTGLTYGYTF
TGTGCCAGCAGCCCCCGGACAGGGTTGACCTATGGCTACACCTTC
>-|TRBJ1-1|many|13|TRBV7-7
CASSLAWNTEAFF
TGTGCCAGCAGCTTAGCATGGAACACTGAAGCTTTCTTT
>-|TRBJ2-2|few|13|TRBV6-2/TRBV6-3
CASSYGTTGELFF
TGTGCCAGCAGTTACGGTACAACCGGGGAGCTGTTTTTT
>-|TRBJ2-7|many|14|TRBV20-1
CSATDPRVTYEQYF
TGCAGTGCTACCGACCCCCGCGTCACCTACGAGCAGTACTTC
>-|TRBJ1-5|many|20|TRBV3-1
CASSQERVGRTLYSNQPQHF
TGTGCCAGCAGCCAAGAGAGAGTCGGACGGACCCTTTATAGCAATCAGCCCCAGCATTTT
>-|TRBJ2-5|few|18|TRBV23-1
CASSQAGSTNLAQETQYF
TGCGCCAGCAGTCAAGCCGGGTCCACAAACCTAGCCCAAGAGACCCAGTACTTC
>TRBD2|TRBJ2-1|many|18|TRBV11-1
CASSLATSGRAEYNEQFF
TGTGCCAGCAGCTTAGCGACTAGCGGGAGGGCCGAGTACAATGAGCAGTTCTTC
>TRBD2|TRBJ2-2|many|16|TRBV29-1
CSVAQRLAGKTGELFF
TGCAGCGTGGCCCAAAGACTAGCGGGAAAGACCGGGGAGCTGTTTTTT
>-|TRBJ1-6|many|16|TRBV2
CASSGSMSSYNSPLHF
TGTGCCAGCAGTGGGTCGATGAGCTCCTATAATTCACCCCTCCACTTT
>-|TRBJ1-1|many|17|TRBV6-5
CASSYLQVRGMNTEAFF
TGTGCCAGCAGTTACCTTCAGGTGAGGGGGATGAACACTGAAGCTTTCTTT
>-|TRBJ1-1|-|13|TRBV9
CASSAQGNTEAFF
TGTGCCAGCAGCGCTCAGGGGAACACTGAAGCTTTCTTT
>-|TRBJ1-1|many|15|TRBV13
CASSLGPILGTEAFF
TGTGCCAGCAGCTTAGGGCCTATCTTGGGGACTGAAGCTTTCTTT
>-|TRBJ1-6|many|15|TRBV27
CASSLGTDRSSPLHF
TGTGCCAGCAGTTTAGGGACCGATCGAAGTTCACCCCTCCACTTT
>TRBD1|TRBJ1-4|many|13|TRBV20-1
CSGTGTGDEKLFF
TGCAGTGGTACCGGGACAGGGGATGAAAAACTGTTTTTT